These 17 T cell receptor beta chains share one sample of origin, sequenced in a study of cytomegalovirus exposure and HLA in healthy donors. The PCR ran on 60 Vbeta and 13 Jbeta primers. Produced via immunoSEQ multiplex PCR; TCRdb's table is partial and in-frame only. This table has 150,000 to 200,000 clones, around 79% appearing once. Source material: PBMCs. The receptor source for this set is a woman aged 40-49 years in good health and CMV-seropositive.

The chain has TRBV2 and TRBJ1-4; no definite D call. V was shortened by 3 bases and J by 8 bases, with 13 bases between the two germline ends. Germline loops: CDR1 SNHLY, CDR2 FYNNEI. This CDR3 has 14 residues. The CDR3 DNA reads TGTGCCAGCAGTGACAGGTCCCGCGGGGAAAAACTGTTTTTT. Translating gives CASSDRSRGEKLFF.

The chain has TRBV11-2 and TRBJ2-5; weak D call: TRBD1 (6 bases). Germline CDR1 SGHAT, CDR2 FQNNGV. Trimming removed 5 bases at V and 5 bases at J, with 24 bases between. The CDR3 spans 17 residues. The DNA of the CDR3 is TGTGCCAGCAGCCCCCAGGGGCGGCGTCAAGTTCGGGAGACCCAGTACTTC. Protein: CASSPQGRRQVRETQYF. The full variable domain, rest sourced from reference TRBV11-2 and TRBJ2-5, is EAGVAQSPRYKIIEKRQSVAFWCNPISGHATLYWYQQILGQGPKLLIQFQNNGVVDDSQLPKDRFSAERLKGVDSTLKIQPAKLEDSAVYLCASSPQGRRQVRETQYFGPGTRLLVL.

CDR3 bases: TGCGCCAGCAGCTTCCGGGGACTCGGCACTGAAGCTTTCTTT. Translating it yields CASSFRGLGTEAFF. This rearrangement joins TRBV5-1 to TRBJ1-1, with D tentatively TRBD1 (5 bases). The length of the CDR3 is 14 residues. The V gene's germline CDR1 is SGHRS and CDR2 YFSETQ. Trimming cost V 2 bases and J 4 bases, with 12 bases left between them.

The J gene is TRBJ2-4, the V gene TRBV4-1, with 7 positions matching TRBD2. Germline CDR1 is MGHRA and CDR2 is YSYEKL. The CDR3 covers 15 residues. J gave up 4 bases and V 0 bases, and 3 bases lay outside the gene matches. CDR3 bases: TGCGCCAGCAGCCAAGAGTGGCGGGAGAAAAACATTCAGTACTTC. Translating it yields CASSQEWREKNIQYF.

The rearrangement joins TRBV10-1 to TRBJ1-5; 10 bases align to TRBD1. The CDR3 consists of 16 residues. CDR1 is WNHNN, CDR2 SYGVQD, per germline (reference sequence). V lost 10 bases and J lost 3; bases outside the gene matches: 12. Here the CDR3 DNA reads TGCGCCAACTTTAACCGGGACAGGGGTCTCAATCAGCCCCAGCATTTT. It is translated as CANFNRDRGLNQPQHF.

This clone has only one observation. The chain combines TRBV19 with TRBJ2-7; 10 nucleotides agree with TRBD1. Germline values: CDR1 LNHDA, CDR2 SQIVND (reference sequence). Trimming at V came to 6 bases and at J to 1 base, leaving 3 bases not matched to a gene. The CDR3 consists of 14 residues. In DNA form, the CDR3 reads TGTGCCAGTAGCCCGGACAGGGGGTCCTACGAGCAGTACTTC. Its protein product is CASSPDRGSYEQYF.

The chain links TRBV10-1 to TRBJ2-7, with D perhaps matching TRBD2 (6 bases). Trimming left V 3 bases short and J 5 bases short, with 11 bases between. The CDR3 consists of 13 residues. The germline gives CDR1 WNHNN, CDR2 SYGVQD (reference sequence). The CDR3 region is CASSEKGEDEQYF. The CDR3 DNA is TGCGCCAGCAGTGAAAAAGGGGAGGACGAGCAGTACTTC.

This clone occurred a few times. This chain connects TRBV7-2 to TRBJ2-7, with D unresolved. The V end was cut by 2 bases, the J end by 3 bases, with 2 bases between. Germline CDR1 SGHTA, CDR2 FQGNSA. CDR3 length: 11 amino acids. The CDR3 nucleotides are TGTGCCAGCAGCTTACTCTACGAGCAGTACTTC. Translation gives CASSLLYEQYF.

The chain has TRBV30 and TRBJ1-4; 7 bases are shared with TRBD1. There are 14 residues in the CDR3. The V gene end was trimmed by 1 base and the J gene end by 5 bases; junction bases not matched to a gene: 4. Germline CDR1 and CDR2: GTSNPN and SVGIG (reference sequence). In nucleotides, the CDR3 is TGTGCCTGGAGTGAGGCAGGGGGAAATGAAAAACTGTTTTTT. Its protein product is CAWSEAGGNEKLFF.

This clone appeared a few times. The rearrangement uses TRBV10-1 and TRBJ2-7; 10 bases are a match to TRBD2. After removal of 6 bases from V and 6 bases from J, the junction contained 8 bases not matched to a gene. Germline CDR1 WNHNN, CDR2 SYGVQD (reference sequence). The CDR3 spans 14 residues. As DNA, the CDR3 is TGCGCCAGCAGAGGGGCCCTAGCGGGAGCCGAGCAGTACTTC. Translated: CASRGALAGAEQYF.

CDR3 amino acids: CTSSRQIAALYEQYF. The DNA for the CDR3 is TGCACCAGCAGTCGACAGATAGCGGCCTTGTACGAGCAGTACTTC. The rearrangement links TRBV1 to TRBJ2-7; the D call in the table, TRBD2, was not verified against the DNA. TRBV1 is marked as a pseudogene. The length of the CDR3 is 15 residues.

The gene calls are TRBV4-3 and TRBJ1-2, with D tentatively TRBD1 (5 bases). This CDR3 comprises 14 residues. Trimming left V 0 bases short and J 8 bases short, with 13 bases between. Germline CDR1 is LGHNA and CDR2 is YSLEER. In nucleotides, the CDR3 is TGCGCCAGCAGCCAAGAGATCCAGGGCCGAGGCTACACCTTC. It is translated as CASSQEIQGRGYTF.

This sequence joins TRBV14 and TRBJ2-2, with TRBD1 as a possible D gene (5 bases). Germline CDR1 and CDR2: SGHDN and FVKESK. V was trimmed by 0 bases and J by 5 bases, leaving 13 bases between them. The CDR3 sequence is 16 residues long. CDR3 in DNA: TGTGCCAGCAGCCAAGATTGGGCGACAGTTACCGGGGAGCTGTTTTTT. Encoded protein: CASSQDWATVTGELFF.

V and J are TRBV15 and TRBJ2-1; TRBD1 might be the D (5 bases). V dropped 0 bases and J dropped 1 base, with 13 bases sitting between them. CDR1 is LNHNV, CDR2 YYDKDF, per germline (reference sequence). The CDR3 runs 17 residues. The CDR3 sequence is CATSREPIRGSYNEQFF. The CDR3 coding sequence is TGTGCCACCAGCAGAGAGCCTATAAGGGGATCCTACAATGAGCAGTTCTTC.

The chain couples TRBV12-5 to TRBJ1-1; D is perhaps TRBD1 (6 bases). V lost 0 bases to trimming and J lost 0 bases, with 11 bases between them. The CDR3 sequence is 16 residues long. In germline, CDR1 is LGHNT, CDR2 FRNRAP. This CDR3 reads CASGLVTGHLNTEAFF. CDR3 coding DNA: TGTGCTAGTGGTTTGGTGACGGGACATCTGAACACTGAAGCTTTCTTT.

The chain carries TRBV18 and TRBJ1-1; perhaps TRBD1 as D (6 bases). V lost 3 bases and J 0 bases, leaving 14 bases between the germline ends. Germline V gene data show CDR1 as KGHSH and CDR2 as LQKENI. CDR3 size: 16 residues. CDR3 bases: TGTGCCAGCTCACCGCTCGGGGGGCCCCTGAACACTGAAGCTTTCTTT. Translating gives CASSPLGGPLNTEAFF.

This chain joins TRBV7-6 and TRBJ2-2; maybe TRBD2 (5 bases). Germline-derived CDR1 and CDR2 are SGHVS and FNYEAQ. V lost 1 base and J lost 1, with 10 bases in between. This CDR3 spans 16 amino acids. CDR3 coding DNA: TGTGCCAGCAGCTTAGAAATAGGGAGGAACACCGGGGAGCTGTTTTTT. This translates into CASSLEIGRNTGELFF.